This section outlines one T cell receptor (beta chain) sequence together with its context. Its antigen is undetermined. Each sample contributed about 10^5 TCR templates to the assay. Generated by immunoSEQ multiplex PCR, the TCRdb table keeps only in-frame clones and is missing some. This table holds 9,500 to 11,000 clones, around 45% found once. This entry is derived from a study of siplizumab effects on memory and regulatory T cells. Overall study results and limits: Proliferating siplizumab-cultured Tregs lacked confirmed suppressive function. The drug siplizumab significantly decreased the alloreactive sequences that could be traced to unstimulated CD4+ memory cells. Naive T cells appeared more diverse than memory cells and seemed to be major alloresponse contributors.

Researchers cocultured the mixed lymphocyte reaction cells at 37°C for five to six days. The CDR3 runs to 13 residues. The V end was cut by 4 bases, the J end by 3 bases, with 7 bases between. Germline values: CDR1 MNHNS, CDR2 SASEGT. The chain couples TRBV6-1 to TRBJ1-5; D ambiguous. The specimen sequenced was CFSE-low (dividing) CD8+ T cells sorted from an allogeneic mixed lymphocyte reaction. The receptor comes from a human donor in good health; the cells came from an allogeneic mixed lymphocyte reaction. This CDR3 is CASSAGYNQPQHF. The CDR3 DNA is TGTGCCAGCAGTGCGGGGTACAATCAGCCCCAGCATTTT.